The present T cell receptor beta chain was sequenced within a study of Ad26.COV2.S vaccination and SARS-CoV-2 variants. Study-level information: Intramuscular Ad26.COV2.S doses were given once or twice, 56 days apart. Study-level findings and limits: Reports say spike-specific CD8+ and CD4+ T cell responses covered substantial breadth after vaccination.

Repertoires were generated with immunoSEQ multiplex PCR, while TCRdb's copy carries only in-frame clones and drops some. The table has 360,000 or so clones, 70% to 90% seen once. CDR1 SGDLS and CDR2 YYNGEE come from the germline V gene. The V end was cut by 3 bases, the J end by 2 bases, with 8 bases between. The CDR3 covers 13 residues. A note on this clone: Its antigen is not known.

As for treatment: 19 received Ad26.COV2.S at low or high dose, single or two shots; 5 received placebo; per-sample allocation not given. Collection of the samples took place on day 63 after the first injection of vaccine or placebo. An Ad26 vector expressing Wuhan-strain SARS-CoV-2 spike constituted the vaccine. This specimen consisted of peripheral blood, obtained in a trial of Ad26.COV2.S vaccine versus placebo. The V and J genes are TRBV9 and TRBJ1-1; no firm D call. The TCR originated in a person between 18 and 60 years old who received the Ad26.COV2.S COVID-19 vaccine or a placebo. The CDR3 loop reads CASSAGINTEAFF. The CDR3 coding sequence is TGTGCCAGCAGCGCCGGGATTAACACTGAAGCTTTCTTT.